The clone carrying this T cell receptor (beta chain) was observed a few times. The antigen remains undetermined. Germline V gives CDR1 MNHEY, CDR2 SMNVEV (reference sequence). Trimming cost V 6 bases and J 8 bases, with 10 bases left between them. The CDR3 consists of 12 residues. Sequencing targeted expressed TCRB transcripts, as all isolated RNA had been reverse transcribed. The table came from immunoSEQ multiplex PCR; TCRdb's copy has only in-frame clones and leaves some out. The data show some 330,000 clones, about 12% seen once. The data stem from a study of beta chain features in type 1 diabetes. Study results and caveats: Moderately but significantly shorter TCRB CDR3s were found in Type 1 diabetes patients in all four CD4+ subsets.

The source material was naive CD4+ T cells from blood. The chain couples TRBV27 to TRBJ2-2; D might be TRBD2 (5 bases). This TCR came from a woman under 30 with type 1 diabetes. This CDR3 is CASRRLSGELFF. The CDR3 DNA reads as TGTGCCAGCAGGCGACTATCGGGGGAGCTGTTTTTT.